The 8 T cell receptor beta chains listed next were all sequenced from one sample in a study of a mutant IDH1 vaccine in newly diagnosed glioma. Time point meaning: week 35, safety follow-up. All doses held 300 ug of mutant IDH1 20-mer peptide, with topical imiquimod. Only in-frame clones appear in the TCRdb table, and some are missing; sequencing was by immunoSEQ multiplex PCR. There are 40,000 to 45,000 clones in the sample; around 83% occur only once, and roughly 5.6% lies in the top ten. For these receptors, no antigen is known. The material sequenced was PBMCs, taken from a glioma patient whose treatment included an IDH1 peptide vaccine. The receptors were sampled from a woman between 50 and 59 years old with glioma.

The chain has TRBV19 and TRBJ2-2; weak D call: TRBD1 (5 bases). The CDR3 has 13 residues. Per germline, CDR1 LNHDA and CDR2 SQIVND (reference sequence). Trimming stripped 4 bases from V and 6 bases from J, with 9 bases between. The CDR3 sequence is CASSKEGAGELFF. DNA of the CDR3: TGTGCCAGTAGTAAGGAAGGGGCCGGGGAGCTGTTTTTT.

The DNA for the CDR3 is TGCGCCAGCAGGGCAGGGGTGAACACCGGGGAGCTGTTTTTT. This encodes CASRAGVNTGELFF. This chain links TRBV5-1 with TRBJ2-2; tentatively, D is TRBD1 (6 bases). Looked up from germline, CDR1 is SGHRS and CDR2 is YFSETQ. The germline V and J ends were trimmed by 5 bases and 1 base, with 9 bases remaining between them. The CDR3 spans 14 residues.

CDR3 loop: CASSSYSSYEQYF. The CDR3 bases are TGTGCCAGCAGCTCGTACAGCTCCTACGAGCAGTACTTC. This rearrangement joins TRBV11-3 to TRBJ2-7; D gene uncertain. Germline CDR1 reads SGHNT; CDR2 reads YENEEA. There are 13 residues in the CDR3. Trimming pared 4 bases from V and 0 bases from J, leaving 7 bases between.

The chain combines TRBV15 with TRBJ2-7; no firm D call. Germline V gene data show CDR1 as LNHNV and CDR2 as YYDKDF (reference sequence). This CDR3 is 12 amino acids long. The V end lost 0 bases, the J end lost 7 bases, and 7 bases lay between the germline ends. The CDR3 nucleotides read TGTGCCACCAGCAGAGATGTGGGGGAGCAGTACTTC. Translation: CATSRDVGEQYF.

This clone was seen a single time. Here the CDR3 DNA reads TGTGCCAGCAGCCCCTTTATGAACACTGAAGCTTTCTTT. It yields the protein CASSPFMNTEAFF. This chain joins TRBV7-8 and TRBJ1-1; D call uncertain. The CDR3 has 13 amino acids. Germline V gives CDR1 SGHVS, CDR2 FQNEAQ. V was pared by 5 bases and J by 0 bases, with 7 bases between.

The rearrangement links TRBV19 to TRBJ1-4; D is undetermined. V was clipped by 4 bases and J by 5 bases, with 11 bases between them. The CDR3 consists of 14 residues. CDR1 is LNHDA, CDR2 SQIVND, per germline (reference sequence). The CDR3: CASSRILINEKLFF. CDR3 coding DNA: TGTGCCAGTAGTAGGATTCTGATAAATGAAAAACTGTTTTTT.

The chain combines TRBV5-4 with TRBJ1-1; D not certain. Trimming removed 6 bases from V and 10 bases from J, with 22 bases in between. The CDR3 is made up of 14 amino acids. Germline loops: CDR1 SGHNT, CDR2 YYREEE (reference sequence). The CDR3 DNA reads TGTGCCAGCACCCCTTGGAACGAGAATAGCGGAGCTTTCTTT. Translated: CASTPWNENSGAFF.

J is TRBJ1-4 and V is TRBV29-1; unclear D gene. The CDR3 covers 11 residues. Germline values: CDR1 SQVTM, CDR2 ANQGSEA. V lost 7 bases to trimming and J lost 8 bases, with 11 bases between them. The CDR3 DNA reads as TGCAGCGCTGAGAAGGGCGAAAAACTGTTTTTT. Amino acid sequence: CSAEKGEKLFF.